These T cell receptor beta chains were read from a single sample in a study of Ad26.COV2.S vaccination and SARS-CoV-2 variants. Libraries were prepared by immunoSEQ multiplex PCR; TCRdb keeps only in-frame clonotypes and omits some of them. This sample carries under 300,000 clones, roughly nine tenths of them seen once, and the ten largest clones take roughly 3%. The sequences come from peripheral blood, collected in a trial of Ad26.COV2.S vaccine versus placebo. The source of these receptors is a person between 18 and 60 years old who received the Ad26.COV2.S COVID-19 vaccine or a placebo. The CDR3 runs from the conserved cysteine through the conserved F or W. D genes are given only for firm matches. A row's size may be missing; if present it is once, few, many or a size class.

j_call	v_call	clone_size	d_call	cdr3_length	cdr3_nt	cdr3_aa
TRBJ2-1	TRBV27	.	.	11	TGTGCCAGCAGTCAGTACAATGAGCAGTTCTTC	CASSQYNEQFF
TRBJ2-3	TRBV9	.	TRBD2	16	TGTGCCAGCAGCGTAGAATTAGCGGGGCGCACAGATACGCAGTATTTT	CASSVELAGRTDTQYF
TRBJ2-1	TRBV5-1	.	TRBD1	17	TGCGCCAGCAGCGCCCGCCCCGGGACAGGGATTCATTATGAGCAGTTCTTC	CASSARPGTGIHYEQFF
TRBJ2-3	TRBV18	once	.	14	TGTGCCAGCTCACCACGGTACAGCACAGATACGCAGTATTTT	CASSPRYSTDTQYF
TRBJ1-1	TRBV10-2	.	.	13	TGCGCCAGCAGTGAGGCCGCCAGGGTTGAAGCTTTCTTT	CASSEAARVEAFF
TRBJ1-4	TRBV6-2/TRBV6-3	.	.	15	TGTGCCAGCAGCCTGAACGGGGCCGATAATGAAAAACTGTTTTTT	CASSLNGADNEKLFF
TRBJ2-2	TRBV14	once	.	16	TGTGCCAGCAGCCAAGTGCACAGGGAGGACACCGGGGAGCTGTTTTTT	CASSQVHREDTGELFF
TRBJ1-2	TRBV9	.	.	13	TGTGCCAGCAGCCGGGAAGCTAACTATGGCTACACCTTC	CASSREANYGYTF
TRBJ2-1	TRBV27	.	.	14	TGTGCCAGCAGTTTAGGGCAGATATACAATGAGCAGTTCTTC	CASSLGQIYNEQFF
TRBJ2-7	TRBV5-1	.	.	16	TGCGCCAGCAGCTTGGCCACGGGGGCATCGTCCTACGAGCAGTACTTC	CASSLATGASSYEQYF
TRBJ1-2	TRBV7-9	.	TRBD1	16	TGTGCCAGCAGCTTACCTGGACAGGGGGCCCCCTATGGCTACACCTTC	CASSLPGQGAPYGYTF
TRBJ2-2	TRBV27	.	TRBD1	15	TGTGCCAGCAGTTCATTAGGGGGCAGTTCCGGGGAGCTGTTTTTT	CASSSLGGSSGELFF
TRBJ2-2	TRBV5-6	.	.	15	TGTGCCAGCAGCTCTTACGGGGTTAACACCGGGGAGCTGTTTTTT	CASSSYGVNTGELFF
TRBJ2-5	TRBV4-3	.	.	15	TGCGCCAGCAGCCGCACCTTACTAGCCGACGAGACCCAGTACTTC	CASSRTLLADETQYF
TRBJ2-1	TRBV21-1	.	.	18	TGTGCTAGCGCGGGGACTAGCGGGGGGAAAAGCTCCTACAATGAGCAGTTCTTC	CASAGTSGGKSSYNEQFF
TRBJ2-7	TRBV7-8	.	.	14	TGTGCCAGCAGCCCCCCCGGGACATACTACGAGCAGTACTTC	CASSPPGTYYEQYF
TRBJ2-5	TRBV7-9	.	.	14	TGTGCCAGCAGCTCCTACCAGAGCCAAGAGACCCAGTACTTC	CASSSYQSQETQYF
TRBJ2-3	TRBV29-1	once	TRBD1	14	TGCAGCGTAAACAGGGGGCGCTTGGCAGATACGCAGTATTTT	CSVNRGRLADTQYF
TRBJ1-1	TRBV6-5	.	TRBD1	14	TGTGCCAGCAGCCCAAGGGACAGCTACACTGAAGCTTTCTTT	CASSPRDSYTEAFF
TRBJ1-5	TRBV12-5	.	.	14	TGTGCTAGTGGTTTCCTCCAGGGGTTTCAGCCCCAGCATTTT	CASGFLQGFQPQHF
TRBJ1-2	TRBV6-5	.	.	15	TGTGCCAGCTTTAAGACTGTCGGGGCGGGCTATGGCTACACCTTC	CASFKTVGAGYGYTF
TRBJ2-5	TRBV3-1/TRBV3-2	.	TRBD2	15	TGTGCCAGCAGCCTGACTAGCGGGGATAAAGAGACCCAGTACTTC	CASSLTSGDKETQYF
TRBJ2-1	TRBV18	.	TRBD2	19	TGTGCCAGCTCACCCCGAAAGGGCCTTGGAGCGGGAGGGATGGATGAGCAGTTCTTC	CASSPRKGLGAGGMDEQFF
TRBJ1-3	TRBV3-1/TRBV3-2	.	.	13	TGTGCCAGCAGCCAGAGTCCCGCGATAGCCATATATTTT	CASSQSPAIAIYF
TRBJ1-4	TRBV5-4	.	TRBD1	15	TGTGCCAGCAGCTTGGACAGGGGGCAGGTTGAAAAACTGTTTTTT	CASSLDRGQVEKLFF
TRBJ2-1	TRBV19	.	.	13	TGTGCCAGTATTGAGGGAAACAGTAATGAGCAGTTCTTC	CASIEGNSNEQFF
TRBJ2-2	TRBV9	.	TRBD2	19	TGTGCCAGCAGCGTAGGGTCAGCGGGGAGATTAAAAATCCCCGGGGAGCTGTTTTTT	CASSVGSAGRLKIPGELFF
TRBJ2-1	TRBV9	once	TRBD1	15	TGTGCCAGCAGCGGCGGGCAGGGGGCAAACAATGAGCAGTTCTTC	CASSGGQGANNEQFF
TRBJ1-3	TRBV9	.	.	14	TGTGCCAGCAGCGGGGGAAGTACTGGAAACACCATATATTTT	CASSGGSTGNTIYF
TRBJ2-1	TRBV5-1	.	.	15	TGCGCCAGCAGCTTGGATGGGACACTCTACAATGAGCAGTTCTTC	CASSLDGTLYNEQFF
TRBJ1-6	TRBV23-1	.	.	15	TGCGCCAGCAGCCCCCAATTCTCCTATAATTCACCCCTCCACTTT	CASSPQFSYNSPLHF
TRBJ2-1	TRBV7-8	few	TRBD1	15	TGTGCCAGCAGCCCGACAGGGAACTCCTACAATGAGCAGTTCTTC	CASSPTGNSYNEQFF
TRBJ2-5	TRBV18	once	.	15	TGTGCCAGCTCACCTCGATCAGGGACCCAAGAGACCCAGTACTTC	CASSPRSGTQETQYF
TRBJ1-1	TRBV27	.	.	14	TGTGCCAGCAGTTTTCGGGGCAGGTACACTGAAGCTTTCTTT	CASSFRGRYTEAFF
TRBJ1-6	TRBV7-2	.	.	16	TGTGCCAGCAGCCCCCGATCAGGCTCCTATAATTCACCCCTCCACTTT	CASSPRSGSYNSPLHF
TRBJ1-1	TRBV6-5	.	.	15	TGTGCCAGCAGTTACTCAGGGAGATTGAACACTGAAGCTTTCTTT	CASSYSGRLNTEAFF
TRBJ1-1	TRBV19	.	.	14	TGTGCCAGTAGTATAGACGCACGGGGAACTGAAGCTTTCTTT	CASSIDARGTEAFF
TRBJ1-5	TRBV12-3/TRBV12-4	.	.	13	TGTGCCAGCAAGTGGGGTACCAATCAGCCCCAGCATTTT	CASKWGTNQPQHF
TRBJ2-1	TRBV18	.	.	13	TGTGCCAGCTCACCCAGTCAAGACAATGAGCAGTTCTTC	CASSPSQDNEQFF
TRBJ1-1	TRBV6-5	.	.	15	TGTGCCAGCAGTCCAAAGGGACCGGAGGGCACTGAAGCTTTCTTT	CASSPKGPEGTEAFF
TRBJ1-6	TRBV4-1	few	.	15	TGCGCCAGCAGCCGAGTCACAACAGGGTATTCACCCCTCCACTTT	CASSRVTTGYSPLHF
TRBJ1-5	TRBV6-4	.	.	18	TGTGCCAGCAGTGACTCGCTCAACCGACAGGCTAGCAATCAGCCCCAGCATTTT	CASSDSLNRQASNQPQHF
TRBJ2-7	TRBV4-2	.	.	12	TGTGCCAGCAGCCAAGAGGGGTACGAGCAGTACTTC	CASSQEGYEQYF
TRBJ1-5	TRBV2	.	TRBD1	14	TGTGCCAGCAGCGTCGGGACAGAAAATCAGCCCCAGCATTTT	CASSVGTENQPQHF
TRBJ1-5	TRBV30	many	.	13	TGTGCCTGGGGAACAGGGCCAGGGCAGCCCCAGCATTTT	CAWGTGPGQPQHF
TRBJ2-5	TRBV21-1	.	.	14	TGTGCCAGCAGCAAAGAGAACGGGAGAGAGACCCAGTACTTC	CASSKENGRETQYF
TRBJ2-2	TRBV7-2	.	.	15	TGTGCCAGCAGCCCCAGGGAGTTCGGAACCGGGGAGCTGTTTTTT	CASSPREFGTGELFF
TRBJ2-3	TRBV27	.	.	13	TGTGCCAGCAGACCCGCGAGGCGGGGTACGCAGTATTTT	CASRPARRGTQYF
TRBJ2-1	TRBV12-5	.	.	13	TGTGCTAGACTTCGGGACGCCTACAATGAGCAGTTCTTC	CARLRDAYNEQFF